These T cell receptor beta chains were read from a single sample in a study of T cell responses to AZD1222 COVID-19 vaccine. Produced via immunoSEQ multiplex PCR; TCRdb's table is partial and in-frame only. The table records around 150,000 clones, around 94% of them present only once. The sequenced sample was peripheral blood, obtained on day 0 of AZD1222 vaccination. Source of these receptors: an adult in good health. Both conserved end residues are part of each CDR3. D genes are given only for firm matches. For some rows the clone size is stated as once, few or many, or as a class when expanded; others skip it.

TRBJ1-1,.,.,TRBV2,CASSEGMNTEAFF,TGTGCCAGCAGTGAAGGTATGAACACTGAAGCTTTCTTT
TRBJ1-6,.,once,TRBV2,CASEQGGSPLHF,TGTGCCAGCGAACAGGGTGGTTCACCCCTCCACTTT
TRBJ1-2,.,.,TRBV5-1,CASSPTQGLIYGYTF,TGCGCCAGCAGCCCAACTCAGGGACTGATCTATGGCTACACCTTC
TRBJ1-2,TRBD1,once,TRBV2,CASSDSRQGARGYTF,TGTGCCAGCAGTGATTCCCGACAGGGGGCGCGGGGCTACACCTTC
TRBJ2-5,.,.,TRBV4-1,CASSRRDGLGQETQYF,TGCGCCAGCAGCCGCAGAGACGGCCTAGGACAAGAGACCCAGTACTTC
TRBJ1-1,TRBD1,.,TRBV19,CASTLTGTTEAFF,TGTGCCAGTACCCTGACAGGGACCACTGAAGCTTTCTTT
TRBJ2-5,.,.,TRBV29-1,CSANEYQETQYF,TGCAGCGCGAACGAGTACCAAGAGACCCAGTACTTC
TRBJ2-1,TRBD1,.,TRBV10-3,CAISDGTGYNEQFF,TGTGCCATCAGTGACGGGACAGGGTACAATGAGCAGTTCTTC
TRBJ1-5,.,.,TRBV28,CASSFGGNRDYQPQHF,TGTGCCAGCAGTTTTGGTGGGAACAGAGATTATCAGCCCCAGCATTTT
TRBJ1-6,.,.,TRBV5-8,CASSLNPPPLHF,TGTGCCAGCAGCTTGAATCCCCCACCCCTCCACTTT
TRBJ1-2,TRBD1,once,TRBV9,CASSVGTAIYGYTF,TGTGCCAGCAGCGTCGGGACAGCGATATATGGCTACACCTTC
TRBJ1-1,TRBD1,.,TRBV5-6,CASSPMDGQGFTEAFF,TGTGCCAGCAGCCCCATGGACGGACAGGGGTTCACTGAAGCTTTCTTT
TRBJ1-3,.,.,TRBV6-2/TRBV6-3,CASSRRSHGNTIYF,TGTGCCAGCAGTAGACGGTCCCATGGAAACACCATATATTTT
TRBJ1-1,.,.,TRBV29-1,CSVERPSGEAFF,TGCAGCGTTGAGCGCCCAAGTGGTGAAGCTTTCTTT
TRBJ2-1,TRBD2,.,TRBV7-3,CASSPGLGGYNEQFF,TGTGCCAGCAGCCCGGGACTAGGAGGATACAATGAGCAGTTCTTC
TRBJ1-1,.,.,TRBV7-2,CASSLGRAPEAFF,TGTGCCAGCAGCTTAGGGCGGGCCCCTGAAGCTTTCTTT
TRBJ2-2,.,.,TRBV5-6,CASSLGRNTGELFF,TGTGCCAGCAGCCTCGGACGGAACACCGGGGAGCTGTTTTTT
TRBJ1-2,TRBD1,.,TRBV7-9,CASSLAGTGRFSGGYTF,TGTGCCAGCAGCTTAGCGGGGACAGGGAGGTTTTCGGGAGGCTACACCTTC
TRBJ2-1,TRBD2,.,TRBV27,CASSLSGGRAGEQFF,TGTGCCAGCAGTTTATCTGGTGGGAGGGCAGGGGAGCAGTTCTTC
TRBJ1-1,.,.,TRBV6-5,CATRDITEAFF,TGTGCCACGAGGGACATCACTGAAGCTTTCTTT
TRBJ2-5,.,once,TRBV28,CASSLGTGQETQYF,TGTGCCAGCAGTTTAGGTACAGGGCAAGAGACCCAGTACTTC
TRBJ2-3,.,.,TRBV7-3,CASSTSRDTQYF,TGTGCCAGCAGCACCTCCAGGGATACGCAGTATTTT
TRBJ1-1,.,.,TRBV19,CASSFYRAEAFF,TGTGCCAGTAGTTTCTATAGGGCGGAAGCTTTCTTT
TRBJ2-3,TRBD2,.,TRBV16,CASSQSPTSATDTQYF,TGTGCCAGCAGCCAATCCCCGACTAGCGCGACAGATACGCAGTATTTT
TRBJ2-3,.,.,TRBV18,CASSQLVGNTDTQYF,TGTGCCAGCTCCCAGCTCGTCGGCAACACAGATACGCAGTATTTT
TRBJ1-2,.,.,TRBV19,CASSPGPAYGYTF,TGTGCCAGTAGTCCGGGACCGGCCTATGGCTACACCTTC
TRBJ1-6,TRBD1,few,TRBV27,CATRDRGLYSYNSPLHF,TGTGCCACCCGGGACAGGGGTCTTTACTCCTATAATTCACCCCTCCACTTT
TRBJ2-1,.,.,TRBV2,CASREGGEQFF,TGTGCCAGCAGGGAGGGAGGTGAGCAGTTCTTC
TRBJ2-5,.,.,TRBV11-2,CASSQHATRETQYF,TGTGCCAGCAGCCAACACGCCACCAGAGAGACCCAGTACTTC
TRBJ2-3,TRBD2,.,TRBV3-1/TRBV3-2,CASSQEGGTTDTQYF,TGTGCCAGCAGCCAGGAGGGAGGGACCACAGATACGCAGTATTTT
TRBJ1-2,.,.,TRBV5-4,CASSLGPTVYYGYTF,TGTGCCAGCAGCTTGGGGCCGACAGTTTACTATGGCTACACCTTC
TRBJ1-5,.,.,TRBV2,CASSEAGGYQPQHF,TGTGCCAGCAGTGAAGCGGGGGGGTATCAGCCCCAGCATTTT
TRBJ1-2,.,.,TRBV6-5,CASSPGTHANYGYTF,TGTGCCAGCAGTCCCGGGACACACGCTAACTATGGCTACACCTTC
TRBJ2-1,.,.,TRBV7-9,CASSTRPRDEQFF,TGTGCCAGCAGCACCCGTCCGCGCGATGAGCAGTTCTTC
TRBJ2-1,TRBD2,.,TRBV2,CASSREGLGYNEQFF,TGTGCCAGCAGCCGGGAGGGCCTTGGCTACAATGAGCAGTTCTTC
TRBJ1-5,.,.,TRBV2,CASSDSPEGRANQPQHF,TGTGCCAGCAGTGATTCGCCCGAGGGCAGGGCGAATCAGCCCCAGCATTTT
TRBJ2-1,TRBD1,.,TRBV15,CATNRDRDNEQFF,TGTGCCACCAACCGGGACAGGGACAATGAGCAGTTCTTC
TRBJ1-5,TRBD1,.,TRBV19,CASSMPHTGGGRNQPQHF,TGTGCCAGTAGTATGCCTCATACAGGGGGCGGGCGCAATCAGCCCCAGCATTTT
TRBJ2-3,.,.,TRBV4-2,CASSQDAVSTDTQYF,TGTGCCAGCAGCCAAGATGCAGTGAGCACAGATACGCAGTATTTT
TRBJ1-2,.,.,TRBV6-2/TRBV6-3,CASSTTDIYGYTF,TGTGCCAGCAGCACGACGGATATCTATGGCTACACCTTC
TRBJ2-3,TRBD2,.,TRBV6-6,CASSPTLRGSQSGTDTQYF,TGTGCCAGCAGTCCGACCCTCCGCGGGAGTCAATCGGGCACAGATACGCAGTATTTT
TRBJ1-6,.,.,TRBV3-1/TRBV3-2,CASSPPNEGSNSPLHF,TGTGCCAGCAGTCCTCCCAACGAGGGGAGTAATTCACCCCTCCACTTT
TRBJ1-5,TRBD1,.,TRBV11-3,CASSPTGIFSNQPQHF,TGTGCCAGCAGCCCGACAGGGATTTTTAGCAATCAGCCCCAGCATTTT
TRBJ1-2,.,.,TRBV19,CASSWGGANYGYTF,TGTGCCAGTAGCTGGGGAGGGGCGAACTATGGCTACACCTTC
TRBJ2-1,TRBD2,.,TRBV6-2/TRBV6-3,CASSYSMPSGRNNEQFF,TGTGCCAGCAGTTACTCGATGCCCAGCGGGAGGAATAATGAGCAGTTCTTC
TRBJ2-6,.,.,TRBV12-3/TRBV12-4,CASSSGANVLTF,TGTGCCAGCAGCTCTGGGGCCAACGTCCTGACTTTC